This T cell receptor beta chain was recovered during a study of T cell clonotyping in hematopoietic cell transplantation. Regarding the study as a whole: Higher Inverse Simpson Index values in graft donor and pretransplant recipient predicted broader posttransplant TCR diversity. At the given depth, recipient repertoires were over 95% de novo clonotypes.

Trimming stripped 3 bases from V and 2 bases from J, with 7 bases between. The CDR3 contains 14 residues. CDR1 is SSHAT, CDR2 FNYEAQ, per germline (reference sequence). Measured with immunoSEQ multiplex PCR; TCRdb has only the in-frame clones, and not every one. The sample contains about 11,000 clones, around nine tenths of which appear only once. As for this clone: Its specificity is not known.

The receptor was derived from a male patient aged 60 to 75 who had an allogeneic stem cell transplant from an unrelated donor, so the T cells may come from the graft donor. Some clones in this sample may be carry-over from other donors' samples. The chain links TRBV7-7 to TRBJ2-2, with D possibly TRBD1 on 5 matching bases. This material consisted of PBMCs, taken 180 days after allogeneic stem cell transplant. Here the CDR3 reads CASSLDINTGELFF. CDR3 in DNA: TGTGCCAGCAGCTTGGACATTAACACCGGGGAGCTGTTTTTT.